One sample yielded the 9 T cell receptor beta chains listed below, sequenced in a study of cytomegalovirus exposure and HLA in healthy donors. Use of 60 Vbeta and 13 Jbeta primers characterized the PCR. Produced via immunoSEQ multiplex PCR; TCRdb's table is partial and in-frame only. The sample lists tens of thousands of clones; roughly 80% were seen once. Sequencing was performed on PBMCs. The receptor source for this set is a man in his fifties or sixties in good health and CMV-seropositive.

The rearrangement joins TRBV19 to TRBJ1-5; no reliable D call. The length of the CDR3 is 14 residues. Looked up from germline, CDR1 is LNHDA and CDR2 is SQIVND (reference sequence). Trimming took 4 bases from V and 7 from J, leaving 14 bases between them. As DNA, the CDR3 is TGTGCCAGTAGTACTGGCCCCTCGGGGCAGCCCCAGCATTTT. As protein: CASSTGPSGQPQHF.

The chain joins TRBV27 to TRBJ2-1; TRBD1 agrees at 7 bases. This CDR3 has 16 amino acids. From germline, CDR1 is MNHEY and CDR2 SMNVEV (reference sequence). The ends lost 5 bases at V and 7 bases at J; junction bases unmatched: 14. CDR3 protein: CASSPLTGIFVNEQFF. The CDR3 DNA is TGTGCCAGCAGTCCCTTGACAGGGATATTCGTGAATGAGCAGTTCTTC.

The chain employs TRBV12-5 and TRBJ2-3; a weak D match, TRBD1 (5 bases). Germline values: CDR1 LGHNT, CDR2 FRNRAP. Trimming stripped 0 bases from V and 7 bases from J, with 17 bases between. There are 16 residues in the CDR3. The CDR3 sequence is CASGLVLKTDPYTQYF. DNA of the CDR3: TGTGCTAGTGGTTTGGTACTTAAGACAGACCCTTATACGCAGTATTTT.

The V gene is TRBV2, the J gene TRBJ2-3; D unclear. CDR3 length equals 13 residues. The germline V gene has CDR1 SNHLY and CDR2 FYNNEI. V shed 6 bases and J shed 1 base, with 8 bases lying between them. This chain's CDR3 is CASRALGTDTQYF. The DNA of the CDR3 is TGTGCCAGCAGAGCCCTTGGCACAGATACGCAGTATTTT.

The chain couples TRBV14 to TRBJ1-1; D perhaps matches TRBD1 (6 bases). Germline-derived CDR1 and CDR2 are SGHDN and FVKESK. The ends were cut back, 9 bases at V and 4 bases at J, with 12 bases in the middle. CDR3 length: 12 residues. The CDR3 loop reads CASTGYATEAFF. Here the CDR3 DNA reads TGTGCCAGTACAGGGTACGCCACTGAAGCTTTCTTT.

In DNA, the CDR3 is TGTGCCAGCAGTCTCGGACCTACTGGAGGGATTTATTCCTACAATGAGCAGTTCTTC. Amino acids: CASSLGPTGGIYSYNEQFF. This chain uses TRBV27 with TRBJ2-1, with TRBD2 as a possible D gene (6 bases). The CDR3 contains 19 residues. Germline CDR1 MNHEY, CDR2 SMNVEV (reference sequence). V lost 5 bases to trimming and J lost 1 base, with 24 bases between them.

The chain has TRBV18 and TRBJ2-7, with D possibly TRBD1 on 5 matching bases. CDR1 is KGHSH, CDR2 LQKENI, per germline. The CDR3 runs to 13 residues. V dropped 2 bases and J dropped 6 bases, with 11 bases sitting between them. The CDR3 spells CASSPGAPGEQYF. The DNA for the CDR3 is TGTGCCAGCTCACCAGGGGCACCCGGCGAGCAGTACTTC.

In this sample, this clone turned up once. The chain links TRBV5-1 to TRBJ2-3; 7 bases line up with TRBD2. CDR1 is SGHRS and CDR2 is YFSETQ in the germline V gene. The CDR3 extends over 16 amino acids. Germline trimming cut 4 bases from V and 7 bases from J; bases unmatched to any gene: 15. The CDR3 sequence is CASSPEMGEGRNTQYF. CDR3 bases: TGCGCCAGCAGCCCCGAGATGGGGGAGGGCCGGAATACGCAGTATTTT.

The chain carries TRBV29-1 and TRBJ1-1, with TRBD1 matching over 7 bases. The ends lost 8 bases at V and 5 bases at J; junction bases unmatched: 11. The CDR3 is 13 amino acids. The germline V gene has CDR1 SQVTM and CDR2 ANQGSEA. The CDR3 nucleotides read TGCAGCACCGGACCGGCAGGGGGAACTGAAGCTTTCTTT. Translated: CSTGPAGGTEAFF.